This TCR beta chain was identified during a study of shared clonotypes between healthy human individuals. Profiling relied on immunoSEQ multiplex PCR, and the TCRdb table lists in-frame clones only, not all of them. The table has over a million clones, 70% to 80% seen once. The CDR3 spans 14 residues. V lost 6 bases and J 6 bases, leaving 17 bases between the germline ends. CDR1 SNHLY and CDR2 FYNNEI come from the germline V gene. Sequencing used memory CD4+ T cells from PBMCs. As for subset: CD45RA-negative fraction. This TCR came from a man aged 18 to 30 in good health. Some clones in this sample may be carry-over from other donors' samples. The V gene is TRBV2, the J gene TRBJ1-2; a weak D match, TRBD1 (5 bases). CDR3 sequence (DNA): TGTGCCAGCAGGCCTTTCCAGGGTGCCCATGGCTACACCTTC. This gives the protein CASRPFQGAHGYTF.